This T cell receptor (beta chain) was identified in a study of T-cell reconstitution after alpha-beta-depleted transplantation in children. Notes on the study in general: Reportedly, only several hundred clones from non-depleted graft cells drove alpha-beta T-cell counts at about two months.

Construction of the TCRbeta library involved unique molecular identifiers. TCRdb reanalysed the PCR reads using MiXCR and keeps one entry per CDR3 protein. The sample includes a few hundred thousand distinct CDR3 sequences, 25% to 30% of them seen just once. Turning to this clonotype: Its antigen remains unidentified.

This CDR3 spans 18 amino acids. V lost 5 bases and J lost 4, with 26 bases in between. This clonotype was sampled from a boy in the first two years of life with Wiskott-Aldrich syndrome, due to receive a stem cell transplant. The genes are TRBV12-3 or TRBV12-4 and TRBJ1-2; possibly TRBD1 for D (6 bases). This specimen was PBMCs, taken before TCRalphabeta/CD19-depleted stem cell transplant. DNA of the CDR3: TGTGCCAGCAGTGGGCTCGAGAAGGACAGCCATCGTTTCTATGGCTACACCTTC. Translating it yields CASSGLEKDSHRFYGYTF.